This passage covers 8 T cell receptor beta chains from one sample sequenced in a study of T-cell reconstitution after alpha-beta-depleted transplantation in children. The authors prepared the TCRbeta library with unique molecular identifiers. TCRdb re-called the PCR reads through MiXCR, storing one row per CDR3 protein. This sample has about 300,000 distinct CDR3 sequences, with roughly a tenth found just once. The sequences come from PBMCs, collected before TCRalphabeta/CD19-depleted stem cell transplant. The receptors stem from a boy under two years old with acute myeloid leukemia, due to receive a stem cell transplant.

This clonotype was counted at least ten times. This rearrangement joins TRBV4-3 to TRBJ2-6; TRBD2 matches 8 bases. V was clipped by 0 bases and J by 2 bases; unmatched bases: 12. CDR1 and CDR2 from the germline V gene are LGHNA and YSLEER. The CDR3 runs to 20 residues. The chain's CDR3 is CASSQELRWEAGAGANVLTF. The CDR3 bases are TGCGCCAGCAGCCAAGAGCTAAGGTGGGAAGCGGGAGCTGGGGCCAACGTCCTGACTTTC.

This clonotype was seen more than once but under ten times. The chain carries TRBV12-3 or TRBV12-4 and TRBJ2-3, with unresolved D. The CDR3 is 14 residues long. Between the trimmed V and J ends, which lost 4 bases and 1 base, there was a span of 9 bases. CDR3 protein: CASSWMDGTDTQYF. The DNA for the CDR3 is TGTGCCAGCAGTTGGATGGACGGCACAGATACGCAGTATTTT.

This clonotype was picked up many times. The V and J genes are TRBV7-6 and TRBJ2-2; the D gene could be TRBD1 or TRBD2 (6 bases each). The CDR3 is made up of 18 amino acids. Germline values: CDR1 SGHVS, CDR2 FNYEAQ. V was pared by 6 bases and J by 0 bases, with 20 bases between. CDR3: CASSSLRGAGTNTGELFF. CDR3 coding DNA: TGTGCCAGCAGTTCTCTAAGGGGGGCCGGAACGAACACCGGGGAGCTGTTTTTT. The whole variable domain, remainder taken from reference TRBV7-6 and TRBJ2-2, is GAGVSQSPRYKVTKRGQDVALRCDPISGHVSLYWYRQALGQGPEFLTYFNYEAQQDKSGLPNDRFSAERPEGSISTLTIQRTEQRDSAMYRCASSSLRGAGTNTGELFFGEGSRLTVL.

V and J are TRBV2 and TRBJ2-5, with 13 bases aligning to TRBD2. Germline V lookup: CDR1 SNHLY, CDR2 FYNNEI. The CDR3 covers 18 residues. J lost 0 bases, V lost 10 bases, and 14 bases had no gene match. The CDR3 coding sequence is TGTGCCATCTGTCGACGACTAGCGGGGGGCCTGTACCAAGAGACCCAGTACTTC. Translation gives CAICRRLAGGLYQETQYF.

This clonotype was picked up many times. The rearrangement uses TRBV28 and TRBJ2-5; 15 bases line up with TRBD2. V gave up 5 bases and J gave up 4 bases; unmatched junction bases: 11. The germline V gene has CDR1 MDHEN and CDR2 SYDVKM. The CDR3 is made up of 18 amino acids. CDR3 in DNA: TGTGCCAGCAGTATGGGAACGGGACTAGCGGGGGGAGGAGAGACCCAGTACTTC. Translating gives CASSMGTGLAGGGETQYF.

About this clonotype itself: This could be a read error, since a much larger clone is one nucleotide away. The CDR3, as DNA: TGTGCCAGCAGCTTAACAATGACGAACACCGGGGAGCAGTTTTTT. This gives the protein CASSLTMTNTGEQFF. V usage is TRBV7-9 and J usage is TRBJ2-2; D possibly corresponds to TRBD2 (5 bases). Per germline, CDR1 SEHNR and CDR2 FQNEAQ (reference sequence). CDR3 length: 15 residues.

Many counts were recorded for this clonotype. The genes are TRBV5-1 and TRBJ2-4; 16 bases agree with TRBD2. The CDR3 has 16 amino acids. Germline trimming cut 3 bases from V and 6 bases from J; bases unmatched to any gene: 3. CDR1 is SGHRS, CDR2 YFSETQ, per germline. The CDR3 nucleotides read TGCGCCAGCAGCTACGGGACTAGCGGGAGGGGAAACATTCAGTACTTC. This translates into CASSYGTSGRGNIQYF.

This clonotype was seen repeatedly, ten times or more. The chain recombines TRBV6-1 with TRBJ1-1; TRBD1 matches at 8 bases. V dropped 4 bases and J dropped 5; count of bases not matched to a gene: 6. The CDR3 contains 14 residues. The germline V gene encodes CDR1 MNHNS and CDR2 SASEGT. The CDR3: CASSVTGDRTEAFF. As DNA, the CDR3 is TGTGCCAGCAGTGTGACAGGGGACAGGACTGAAGCTTTCTTT.